This T cell receptor beta chain comes out of a study of T cells in Graves' hyperthyroidism and ophthalmopathy. The source material, RNA transcripts, was used to amplify TCR beta CDR3 regions. HTBI primers were used for first-round RT-PCR of the TCR CDR3. Using its own MiXCR run on the multiplex PCR reads, TCRdb lists one record per CDR3 protein. The sample lists around 250,000 distinct CDR3 sequences, roughly 15% seen once, with about an eighth in the top ten. CDR1 is SEHNR, CDR2 FQNEAQ, per germline (reference sequence). Deletions cut 7 bases from V and 3 bases from J, with 13 bases between. The CDR3 has 14 residues. Whole-study findings and limits: The model identified upcoming ophthalmopathy a median around 7.1 months ahead of onset.

This clonotype was counted ten times or more. Antigen specificity is unknown. Extraction of PBMCs used more than 8.5 ml of fresh peripheral blood. The sequence was collected from a middle-aged woman with Graves' hyperthyroidism that later progressed to Graves' ophthalmopathy. The chain uses TRBV7-9 and TRBJ1-3; D unclear. The sequenced sample consisted of blood. CDR3 nucleotide sequence: TGTGCCAGCACCCATGGTGATCTTGGAAACACCATATATTTT. Its protein product is CASTHGDLGNTIYF.